Each of the 30 T cell receptor beta chains below was sequenced from the same sample in a study of shared clonotypes between healthy human individuals. Libraries were prepared by immunoSEQ multiplex PCR; TCRdb keeps only in-frame clonotypes and omits some of them. The repertoire consists of some 2.4 million clones, with roughly 93% occurring once and the leading ten covering approximately 0.37%. Specimen: naive CD4+ T cells from PBMCs. Specified subset: CD45RA+ positively selected. Receptor source: a man between 18 and 35 years old in good health. Some clones in this sample may be carry-over from other donors' samples.

The J gene is TRBJ2-2, the V gene TRBV2; tentatively, D is TRBD1 (5 bases). The CDR3 contains 16 residues. Trimming cost V 4 bases and J 6 bases, with 18 bases left between them. Germline CDR1 is SNHLY and CDR2 is FYNNEI. CDR3 DNA sequence: TGTGCCAGCAGTGTCCTAGGTGGGGCGCGCGCCGGGGAGCTGTTTTTT. This encodes CASSVLGGARAGELFF.

On this clone: Different DNA sequences within this sample yield the same CDR3. The chain recombines TRBV6-5 with TRBJ2-5; D possibly corresponds to TRBD1 (5 bases). The CDR3 consists of 14 residues. The germline V gene has CDR1 MNHEY and CDR2 SVGAGI. Trimming pared 0 bases from V and 5 bases from J, leaving 10 bases between. The CDR3 spells CASSYSQGRETQYF. The CDR3 DNA is TGTGCCAGCAGTTACTCGCAGGGCAGGGAGACCCAGTACTTC.

This CDR3 reads CASSARDSLYGYTF. The CDR3 coding sequence is TGTGCCAGCAGCGCCCGGGACAGCCTCTATGGCTACACCTTC. The chain recombines TRBV7-2 with TRBJ1-2; TRBD1 matches 7 bases. With V trimmed by 5 bases and J by 4 bases, 7 bases remained unmatched. The CDR3 totals 14 residues. The germline CDR1 and CDR2 sequences are SGHTA and FQGNSA.

The genes are TRBV28 and TRBJ2-1, with 8 bases that match TRBD2. Germline CDR1 reads MDHEN; CDR2 reads SYDVKM. The J segment lost 9 bases and the V segment lost 6 bases, leaving 13 bases of the junction unmatched. This CDR3 has 15 residues. In DNA form, the CDR3 reads TGTGCCAGCAGCGCACTAGCGGCCCTTTGGGTTGAGCAGTTCTTC. It is translated as CASSALAALWVEQFF.

J is TRBJ2-2 and V is TRBV19; D is unresolved. Germline CDR1 reads LNHDA; CDR2 reads SQIVND (reference sequence). The CDR3 has 14 residues. Trimming removed 5 bases at V and 5 bases at J, with 12 bases between. The DNA for the CDR3 is TGTGCCAGTAGTTGGAGTATTCGGACCGGGGAGCTGTTTTTT. Translation: CASSWSIRTGELFF.

V usage is TRBV18 and J usage is TRBJ2-6; a possible D gene is TRBD2 (5 bases). Per germline, CDR1 KGHSH and CDR2 LQKENI. Trimming took off 3 bases at V and 2 bases at J, with 17 bases between the two ends. This CDR3 is 18 amino acids long. The CDR3 sequence is CASSPGVSTTPGANVLTF. The CDR3 nucleotides read TGTGCCAGCTCACCCGGGGTCAGCACCACCCCTGGGGCCAACGTCCTGACTTTC.

In regard to this clone: The same CDR3 is also encoded by other DNA sequences in this sample. The J gene is TRBJ1-4, the V gene TRBV15; TRBD1 aligns across 7 bases. J was trimmed by 5 bases and V by 0 bases; bases with no gene match: 3. Per the germline V gene, CDR1 is LNHNV and CDR2 is YYDKDF (reference sequence). The CDR3 has 15 residues. The CDR3 protein is CATSRDGTANEKLFF. The CDR3 DNA is TGTGCCACCAGCAGAGATGGGACAGCAAATGAAAAACTGTTTTTT.

This chain connects TRBV11-2 to TRBJ2-5, with no clear D. The DNA matches TRBJ2-7 better at its end, which makes the J call doubtful. From germline, CDR1 is SGHAT and CDR2 FQNNGV. The CDR3 is 15 amino acids. CDR3 sequence (DNA): TGTGCCAGCAGCTTAGTGGGCACACTCTCCTACGAGCAGTACTTC. It specifies CASSLVGTLSYEQYF.

V gene TRBV2 combines with J gene TRBJ2-7; 7 bases are shared with TRBD2. The J segment lost 2 bases and the V segment lost 5 bases, leaving 3 bases of the junction unmatched. This CDR3 has 13 residues. CDR1 and CDR2 from the germline V gene are SNHLY and FYNNEI. In DNA, the CDR3 is TGTGCCAGCAGTCTACTAGCGCCCTACGAGCAGTACTTC. Translating it yields CASSLLAPYEQYF.

The CDR3 DNA follows: TGCGCCAGCAGCGCAGCCGGGACTACACACTATGGCTACACCTTC. As protein: CASSAAGTTHYGYTF. This rearrangement joins TRBV5-1 to TRBJ1-2, with D possibly TRBD1 on 5 matching bases. There are 15 residues in the CDR3. The ends were cut back, 4 bases at V and 3 bases at J, with 16 bases in the middle. The germline V gene has CDR1 SGHRS and CDR2 YFSETQ. Full variable domain (rest looked up from reference TRBV5-1 and TRBJ1-2): KAGVTQTPRYLIKTRGQQVTLSCSPISGHRSVSWYQQTPGQGLQFLFEYFSETQRNKGNFPGRFSGRQFSNSRSEMNVSTLELGDSALYLCASSAAGTTHYGYTFGSGTRLTVV.

The rearrangement links TRBV19 to TRBJ2-3; 9 nucleotides agree with TRBD2. Germline values: CDR1 LNHDA, CDR2 SQIVND (reference sequence). Trimming removed 8 bases from V and 0 bases from J; junction bases left unmatched: 6. This CDR3 comprises 15 residues. The CDR3 coding sequence is TGTGCCAGTTCCCCCCTAGCGGGGAGCACAGATACGCAGTATTTT. It is translated as CASSPLAGSTDTQYF.

The chain combines TRBV6-1 with TRBJ2-7; TRBD1 matches 9 bases. Trimming cost V 8 bases and J 2 bases; bases outside gene matches: 4. CDR1 and CDR2 (germline): MNHNS, SASEGT. This CDR3 is 13 amino acids long. The CDR3 DNA follows: TGTGCCAGCGGGGGACAGGGCCCCTACGAGCAGTACTTC. This gives the protein CASGGQGPYEQYF.

The V and J genes are TRBV6-1 and TRBJ2-5; TRBD2 matches 10 bases. The CDR3 has 16 amino acids. The germline gives CDR1 MNHNS, CDR2 SASEGT. The V gene end was trimmed by 2 bases and the J gene end by 3 bases; junction bases not matched to a gene: 6. CDR3 residues: CASSEIAGGPKETQYF. The CDR3 nucleotides are TGTGCCAGCAGTGAAATAGCGGGAGGACCAAAAGAGACCCAGTACTTC.

This chain joins TRBV28 and TRBJ1-1; 9 positions match TRBD1. The CDR3 covers 17 residues. Germline CDR1 is MDHEN and CDR2 is SYDVKM. V dropped 5 bases and J dropped 5; count of bases not matched to a gene: 15. The CDR3 reads CASSPLGGQGSLTEAFF. The CDR3 DNA follows: TGTGCCAGCAGTCCCCTGGGGGGACAGGGAAGCTTGACTGAAGCTTTCTTT.

The chain uses TRBV7-9 and TRBJ1-1; D is unresolved. The V end was cut by 8 bases, the J end by 6 bases, with 16 bases between. Germline lookup yields CDR1 SEHNR and CDR2 FQNEAQ (reference sequence). The CDR3 has 13 residues. The CDR3 DNA sequence: TGTGCCAGCCGTCCGCCAGCGGTCGCTGAAGCTTTCTTT. This gives the protein CASRPPAVAEAFF.

This chain links TRBV2 with TRBJ1-1; no definite D call. Trimming shortened V by 8 bases and J by 0 bases, and 10 bases separated the two germline ends. Germline V gene data show CDR1 as SNHLY and CDR2 as FYNNEI. The CDR3 sequence is 13 residues long. The CDR3 is CASWVDMNTEAFF. For the CDR3, the DNA is TGTGCCAGCTGGGTCGACATGAACACTGAAGCTTTCTTT.

This sequence joins TRBV19 and TRBJ1-4; no definite D call. The CDR3 extends over 14 amino acids. V lost 9 bases to trimming and J lost 7 bases, with 18 bases between them. Germline-derived CDR1 and CDR2 are LNHDA and SQIVND (reference sequence). Here the CDR3 reads CASSELRLGEKLFF. The DNA of the CDR3 is TGTGCCAGCAGTGAACTACGGCTTGGTGAAAAACTGTTTTTT.

This clone was recorded only once. This chain joins TRBV7-6 and TRBJ1-1; D gene unclear. Germline CDR1 reads SGHVS; CDR2 reads FNYEAQ. The germline V and J ends were trimmed by 3 bases and 0 bases, with 14 bases remaining between them. The CDR3 runs 16 residues. CDR3: CASSLATRSVNTEAFF. CDR3 sequence (DNA): TGTGCCAGCAGCTTGGCGACGCGTTCTGTGAACACTGAAGCTTTCTTT.

The chain recombines TRBV10-3 with TRBJ2-6, with a tentative D call TRBD2 (5 bases). CDR3 size: 16 residues. The V gene lost 3 bases and the J gene lost 0 bases, with 9 bases spanning the gap. CDR1 and CDR2 (germline): ENHRY, SYGVKD. The CDR3 loop is CAISDVGSSGANVLTF. CDR3 DNA: TGTGCCATCAGTGATGTGGGGAGCTCTGGGGCCAACGTCCTGACTTTC.

This chain joins TRBV23-1 and TRBJ1-5; D is ambiguous. TRBV23-1 has ORF status, its function being uncertain. Trimming pared 2 bases from V and 0 bases from J, leaving 17 bases between. CDR3 length: 18 amino acids. CDR3 protein: CASSQIRRWPYSNQPQHF. As DNA, the CDR3 is TGCGCCAGCAGTCAAATACGGAGGTGGCCTTATAGCAATCAGCCCCAGCATTTT.

The chain combines TRBV12-5 with TRBJ2-7, with 8 positions matching TRBD1. Germline CDR1 reads LGHNT; CDR2 reads FRNRAP. The CDR3 consists of 18 residues. The V segment lost 2 bases and the J segment 1 base; nucleotides outside the gene matches: 13. The CDR3 is CASGLPQQGDGPSYEQYF. Here the CDR3 DNA reads TGTGCTAGTGGTTTGCCCCAACAGGGGGACGGACCTTCCTACGAGCAGTACTTC.

As regards this clone: The same CDR3 can be traced to other DNA sequences in this sample. The V gene is TRBV5-1, the J gene TRBJ1-3, with 8 nucleotides matching TRBD1. Looked up from germline, CDR1 is SGHRS and CDR2 is YFSETQ. The V and J ends lost 1 base and 2 bases, in that order; junction bases with no gene match: 2. The CDR3 length is 15 residues. DNA of the CDR3: TGCGCCAGCAGCTTGACGACAGGGGCTGGAAACACCATATATTTT. This codes for CASSLTTGAGNTIYF.

The chain combines TRBV14 with TRBJ2-7; TRBD2 might be the D (6 bases). Trimming shortened V by 1 base and J by 3 bases, and 19 bases separated the two germline ends. The CDR3 extends over 17 amino acids. The germline gives CDR1 SGHDN, CDR2 FVKESK. CDR3 sequence: CASSQVGLAAGRYEQYF. The CDR3 DNA follows: TGTGCCAGCAGCCAAGTAGGTTTAGCGGCGGGACGCTACGAGCAGTACTTC. Supplemented by reference TRBV14 and TRBJ2-7, the full variable domain reads EAGVTQFPSHSVIEKGQTVTLRCDPISGHDNLYWYRRVMGKEIKFLLHFVKESKQDESGMPNNRFLAERTGGTYSTLKVQPAELEDSGVYFCASSQVGLAAGRYEQYFGPGTRLTVT.

The chain has TRBV6-1 and TRBJ2-1; D is unclear. This CDR3 has 16 residues. Per germline, CDR1 MNHNS and CDR2 SASEGT. V dropped 4 bases and J dropped 0 bases, with 13 bases sitting between them. DNA for the CDR3: TGTGCCAGCAGTGTAGGCCCCGTTAGCTCCTACAATGAGCAGTTCTTC. Its protein is CASSVGPVSSYNEQFF.

The chain is built from TRBV5-1 and TRBJ2-1; 10 bases align to TRBD2. The length of the CDR3 is 18 residues. The germline V gene encodes CDR1 SGHRS and CDR2 YFSETQ. V shed 4 bases and J 0 bases; nucleotides not matched to a gene: 10. The CDR3 coding sequence is TGCGCCAGCAGCCAGAGATACCCTAGCGGGAGCTCCTACAATGAGCAGTTCTTC. It yields the protein CASSQRYPSGSSYNEQFF.

The chain carries TRBV6-1 and TRBJ2-1; 7 bases match TRBD2. The germline CDR1 and CDR2 sequences are MNHNS and SASEGT. This CDR3 is 12 amino acids long. V lost 1 base to trimming and J lost 11 bases; unmatched junction nucleotides: 2. The CDR3 sequence is CASSEVGTKQFF. The CDR3, as DNA: TGTGCCAGCAGTGAAGTTGGGACTAAGCAGTTCTTC.

This CDR3 is CASPPNPGQQNTNEQFF. CDR3 sequence (DNA): TGCGCCAGCCCACCTAACCCGGGACAGCAAAATACCAATGAGCAGTTCTTC. The rearrangement links TRBV23-1 to TRBJ2-1, with 7 bases aligning to TRBD1. TRBV23-1 is annotated as an ORF whose role is uncertain. Trimming took 8 bases from V and 6 from J; bases not matched to a gene: 19. CDR3 length: 17 residues.

The chain is built from TRBV7-7 and TRBJ1-5; possible D gene TRBD1, 5 bases. The length of the CDR3 is 13 residues. V was shortened by 5 bases and J by 4 bases, with 9 bases between the two germline ends. CDR1 is SSHAT and CDR2 is FNYEAQ in the germline V gene (reference sequence). The CDR3: CASSQGLNQPQHF. The DNA of the CDR3 is TGTGCCAGCAGCCAGGGTTTAAATCAGCCCCAGCATTTT. The entire variable domain, with the rest obtained from reference TRBV7-7 and TRBJ1-5, is as follows: GAGVSQSPRYKVTKRGQDVTLRCDPISSHATLYWYQQALGQGPEFLTYFNYEAQPDKSGLPSDRFSAERPEGSISTLTIQRTEQRDSAMYRCASSQGLNQPQHFGDGTRLSIL.

This sequence joins TRBV7-9 and TRBJ2-5; D ambiguous. The V gene lost 2 bases and the J gene lost 7 bases, with 5 bases spanning the gap. This CDR3 contains 11 residues. Germline V CDR1 and CDR2: SEHNR, FQNEAQ (reference sequence). The CDR3 reads CASSLYGTQYF. The CDR3 DNA follows: TGTGCCAGCAGCTTATATGGGACCCAGTACTTC.

The genes are TRBV21-1 and TRBJ2-2; the D call in the table, TRBD2, was not verified against the DNA. TRBV21-1 represents a pseudogene. CDR3 size: 19 residues. The CDR3 region has the DNA TGTGCCAGCAGCAACTCATACTCAACTAGCGGGAGCTTCACCGGGGAGCTGTTTTTT. Encoded protein: CASSNSYSTSGSFTGELFF.